The sequence of this T cell receptor beta chain was determined in a study of CD8+CD57+ T cells in acquired aplastic anemia. The trim removed 4 bases at V and 4 bases at J, leaving 11 bases unmatched. CDR3 length: 16 residues. Germline values: CDR1 SGHRS, CDR2 YFSETQ. Genomic DNA acted as the template from which TCR beta VDJ combination and CDR3 sequence profiling were carried out. Via MiXCR, TCRdb re-called the reads, giving one row per CDR3 protein. The sample holds under 250,000 distinct CDR3 sequences, around 43% seen once. Patients included in sequencing had previously demonstrated CD8+CD57+ cell expansion by flow cytometry. Every patient had severe acquired aplastic anemia. This clonotype was recorded at least ten times.

The material sequenced was sorted CD4+, CD8+, or CD8+CD57+ T cells (not recorded which) from PBMCs. The chain employs TRBV5-1 and TRBJ2-5, with 9 bases lining up with TRBD1. The TCR originated in a human donor with aplastic anemia. CDR3 in DNA: TGCGCCAGCAGCGGGTCCGGGACAGGGTGGGTAGAGACCCAGTACTTC. Its protein product is CASSGSGTGWVETQYF.